A single sample is the source of the 26 T cell receptor beta chains below, sequenced in a study of radiotherapy plus CTLA-4 blockade in lung cancer. Measured with immunoSEQ multiplex PCR; TCRdb has only the in-frame clones, and not every one. The sample holds tens of thousands of clones; 86% are singletons and the top ten take about 20%. Here the sequenced sample was peripheral blood, taken from a patient treated with radiotherapy plus ipilimumab. Receptor source: a human donor with non-small cell lung cancer whose response to radiotherapy plus ipilimumab could not be evaluated.

The chain recombines TRBV5-1 with TRBJ1-3; perhaps TRBD1 as D (5 bases). In germline, CDR1 is SGHRS, CDR2 YFSETQ. The CDR3 consists of 17 residues. V was pared by 2 bases and J by 2 bases, with 17 bases between. The CDR3: CASSFEGPGGPGNTIYF. For the CDR3, the DNA is TGCGCCAGCAGCTTTGAAGGGCCGGGGGGACCTGGAAACACCATATATTTT. The full variable domain, with the rest looked up from reference TRBV5-1 and TRBJ1-3, is KAGVTQTPRYLIKTRGQQVTLSCSPISGHRSVSWYQQTPGQGLQFLFEYFSETQRNKGNFPGRFSGRQFSNSRSEMNVSTLELGDSALYLCASSFEGPGGPGNTIYFGEGSWLTVV.

The chain couples TRBV7-9 to TRBJ1-2; 10 bases align to TRBD1. Per germline, CDR1 SEHNR and CDR2 FQNEAQ (reference sequence). V gave up 3 bases and J gave up 14 bases; unmatched junction bases: 6. The CDR3 length is 12 residues. The CDR3 bases are TGTGCCAGCAGCTTGGGGACAGGGGATAATACCTTC. It translates to CASSLGTGDNTF.

This chain connects TRBV6-1 to TRBJ1-2; no firm D call. Germline V CDR1 and CDR2: MNHNS, SASEGT. V was pared by 5 bases and J by 4 bases, with 11 bases between. The CDR3 runs 13 residues. This CDR3 reads CASSPVISYGYTF. The CDR3 DNA follows: TGTGCCAGCAGTCCTGTTATTTCCTATGGCTACACCTTC.

The CDR3 spells CASSLTSGRSTDTQYF. As DNA, the CDR3 is TGTGCCAGCAGCTTGACTAGCGGGAGAAGCACAGATACGCAGTATTTT. The chain carries TRBV7-8 and TRBJ2-3; TRBD2 agrees at 12 bases. This CDR3 is 16 amino acids long. CDR1 and CDR2 from the germline V gene are SGHVS and FQNEAQ. The ends lost 3 bases at V and 0 bases at J; junction bases unmatched: 1.

The rearrangement uses TRBV6-1 and TRBJ2-4; D perhaps matches TRBD2 (5 bases). In germline, CDR1 is MNHNS, CDR2 SASEGT. The CDR3 spans 14 residues. Trimming removed 7 bases from V and 0 bases from J, with 10 bases in between. The CDR3 nucleotides are TGTGCCAGCAAACTAGACTTAGCCAAAAACATTCAGTACTTC. Its protein is CASKLDLAKNIQYF.

V is TRBV11-1 and J is TRBJ2-1; a possible D gene is TRBD1 (7 bases). The CDR3 consists of 14 residues. Trimming shortened V by 5 bases and J by 7 bases, and 15 bases separated the two germline ends. The V gene's germline CDR1 is SGHAT and CDR2 FQDESV (reference sequence). The CDR3 reads CASSLRTGGNEQFF. The CDR3 coding sequence is TGTGCCAGCAGCCTCCGGACAGGAGGGAATGAGCAGTTCTTC.

The chain carries TRBV2 and TRBJ2-3; 7 nucleotides agree with TRBD1. With V trimmed by 5 bases and J by 4 bases, 9 bases remained unmatched. The CDR3 consists of 15 residues. Germline V lookup: CDR1 SNHLY, CDR2 FYNNEI. CDR3 nucleotide sequence: TGTGCCAGCAGTTGGACAGGTGAGGGCCCAGATACGCAGTATTTT. Its protein product is CASSWTGEGPDTQYF.

The J gene is TRBJ2-1, the V gene TRBV5-1; D perhaps matches TRBD1 (5 bases). The CDR3 runs 15 residues. Between the trimmed V and J ends, which lost 1 base and 5 bases, there was a span of 13 bases. Germline assignment: CDR1 SGHRS and CDR2 YFSETQ. CDR3 residues: CASSLMSQGNNEQFF. CDR3 bases: TGCGCCAGCAGCTTGATGTCCCAGGGTAACAATGAGCAGTTCTTC.

This clone has only one observation. The chain is built from TRBV29-1 and TRBJ2-1, with D tentatively TRBD2 (7 bases). The CDR3 spans 12 residues. With 4 bases removed from V and 6 bases from J, the gap between germline ends came to 10 bases. CDR1 and CDR2 from the germline V gene are SQVTM and ANQGSEA. This CDR3 reads CSVGRGGNEQFF. DNA of the CDR3: TGCAGCGTTGGAAGGGGGGGCAATGAGCAGTTCTTC.

This chain joins TRBV25-1 and TRBJ2-7, with D tentatively TRBD1 (5 bases). The CDR3 is 16 residues long. Germline V gives CDR1 MGHDK, CDR2 SYGVNS. V was clipped by 4 bases and J by 2 bases, with 18 bases between them. The CDR3 DNA reads TGTGCCAGCAGTGGGACCCGGACCAAGGGGACCTACGAGCAGTACTTC. It yields the protein CASSGTRTKGTYEQYF.

This chain uses TRBV28 with TRBJ2-7; possibly TRBD1 for D (5 bases). The CDR3 sequence is 14 residues long. Germline assignment: CDR1 MDHEN and CDR2 SYDVKM. Trimming took 8 bases from V and 7 from J, leaving 21 bases between them. The CDR3 DNA is TGTGCCAGCCGTGAAGGGGCAGGAACAGTTGAGCAGTACTTC. Its protein product is CASREGAGTVEQYF.

In regard to this clone: Relative to the germline gene, one junction end is altered; a read error may explain this. The chain uses TRBV5-5 and TRBJ1-5, with 7 bases aligning to TRBD1. The CDR3 extends over 13 amino acids. Germline assignment: CDR1 SGHKS and CDR2 YYEKEE (reference sequence). The CDR3 DNA follows: TGTGCCGGCAGCCCACAGGGGACTCAGCCCCAGCATTTT. This sequence encodes CAGSPQGTQPQHF.

The rearrangement uses TRBV10-3 and TRBJ2-1; TRBD2 matches at 12 bases. Germline V gene data show CDR1 as ENHRY and CDR2 as SYGVKD. CDR3 length: 14 residues. The J segment lost 9 bases and the V segment lost 7 bases, leaving 7 bases of the junction unmatched. The CDR3 coding sequence is TGTGCCATCAATCGACTAGCGGGGGAGGGTGAGCAGTTCTTC. Its protein is CAINRLAGEGEQFF.

The V gene is TRBV5-6, the J gene TRBJ2-1, with D tentatively TRBD2 (6 bases). This CDR3 has 13 amino acids. Trimming cost V 0 bases and J 9 bases, with 10 bases left between them. CDR1 is SGHDT, CDR2 YYEEEE, per germline. CDR3 sequence reads: CASSLVGTPEQFF. CDR3 nucleotides: TGTGCCAGCAGCTTGGTCGGGACTCCTGAGCAGTTCTTC.

J is TRBJ2-4 and V is TRBV18; TRBD1 agrees at 7 bases. The germline V gene has CDR1 KGHSH and CDR2 LQKENI. CDR3 length: 14 amino acids. The junction had 3 bases not matched to a gene; V was cut back by 4 bases and J by 3 bases. The CDR3 DNA follows: TGTGCCAGCTCACACGGGACAGTCAAAAACATTCAGTACTTC. Translating it yields CASSHGTVKNIQYF.

The chain carries TRBV7-3 and TRBJ2-7, with a tentative D call TRBD2 (7 bases). The ends were cut back, 5 bases at V and 3 bases at J, with 14 bases in the middle. Germline V gives CDR1 SGHTA, CDR2 FQGTGA. The CDR3 extends over 14 amino acids. The CDR3 DNA is TGTGCCAGCAGCGCACAGGGAGGGGACTACGAGCAGTACTTC. Translated, it gives CASSAQGGDYEQYF.

The CDR3 DNA sequence: TGTGCCAGCAGTTTCCGACAGAGACCCCTTTCTGAGCAGTTCTTC. Translating gives CASSFRQRPLSEQFF. The chain employs TRBV28 and TRBJ2-1, with D possibly matching TRBD1 (5 bases). This CDR3 is 15 amino acids long. V shed 3 bases and J shed 9 bases, with 18 bases lying between them. Germline V gene lookup returns CDR1 MDHEN and CDR2 SYDVKM.

The chain has TRBV6-1 and TRBJ1-5, with D hard to call. Germline lookup yields CDR1 MNHNS and CDR2 SASEGT. Trimming removed 2 bases at V and 7 bases at J, with 6 bases between. The CDR3 runs to 12 residues. The CDR3 region has the DNA TGTGCCAGCAGTGAACGAGGACAGCCCCAGCATTTT. Translating it yields CASSERGQPQHF.

The chain combines TRBV2 with TRBJ2-1; 7 bases fit TRBD2. Looked up from germline, CDR1 is SNHLY and CDR2 is FYNNEI. The V gene end was trimmed by 6 bases and the J gene end by 1 base; junction bases not matched to a gene: 9. CDR3 length equals 16 residues. The CDR3 here is CASRTGGSTSYNEQFF. DNA for the CDR3: TGTGCCAGCAGGACCGGCGGGAGTACGTCCTACAATGAGCAGTTCTTC. Together with reference TRBV2 and TRBJ2-1, the CDR3 gives the full variable domain: EPEVTQTPSHQVTQMGQEVILRCVPISNHLYFYWYRQILGQKVEFLVSFYNNEISEKSEIFDDQFSVERPDGSNFTLKIRSTKLEDSAMYFCASRTGGSTSYNEQFFGPGTRLTVL.

V usage is TRBV11-2 and J usage is TRBJ1-4; possible D gene TRBD1, 6 bases. The germline CDR1 and CDR2 sequences are SGHAT and FQNNGV. The length of the CDR3 is 14 residues. The V end was cut by 5 bases, the J end by 5 bases, with 12 bases between. The CDR3 DNA reads as TGTGCCAGCAGCAATTGGGGGGGCAATGAAAAACTGTTTTTT. Protein: CASSNWGGNEKLFF.

This clone occurred once. CDR3 sequence: CASRIGGADTQYF. The DNA for the CDR3 is TGTGCCAGTAGGATTGGCGGAGCGGATACGCAGTATTTT. The chain has TRBV19 and TRBJ2-3; D remains unclear. Germline V gene sequence: CDR1 LNHDA, CDR2 SQIVND (reference sequence). The CDR3 has 13 residues. V lost 6 bases to trimming and J lost 6 bases, with 13 bases between them.

The rearrangement links TRBV19 to TRBJ1-5; 7 nucleotides match TRBD1. J gave up 4 bases and V 6 bases, and 15 bases lay outside the gene matches. The CDR3 spans 17 residues. Germline V gene lookup returns CDR1 LNHDA and CDR2 SQIVND (reference sequence). The CDR3 nucleotides are TGTGCCAGTAGCCACCTAACGACGACAGGGAGAAATCAGCCCCAGCATTTT. This codes for CASSHLTTTGRNQPQHF.

This rearrangement joins TRBV28 to TRBJ2-1; D is unclear. V dropped 5 bases and J dropped 10 bases, with 9 bases sitting between them. Germline V gene sequence: CDR1 MDHEN, CDR2 SYDVKM. The CDR3 sequence is 11 residues long. CDR3 amino acids: CASSLSREQFF. In nucleotides, the CDR3 is TGTGCCAGCAGTCTGAGCAGGGAGCAGTTCTTC.

The chain combines TRBV5-1 with TRBJ2-7; 9 bases fit TRBD2. After removal of 1 base from V and 4 bases from J, the junction contained 6 bases not matched to a gene. Germline CDR1 SGHRS, CDR2 YFSETQ. The length of the CDR3 is 15 residues. The CDR3 here is CASSLSPSGEYEQYF. The CDR3 coding sequence is TGCGCCAGCAGCTTGTCACCTAGCGGGGAATACGAGCAGTACTTC.

The chain employs TRBV11-3 and TRBJ2-2; D is possibly TRBD1 (5 bases). This CDR3 region has 15 residues. Trimming pared 5 bases from V and 2 bases from J, leaving 12 bases between. Germline V gives CDR1 SGHNT, CDR2 YENEEA. Here the CDR3 reads CASSPTTVNTGELFF. Written as DNA, the CDR3 is TGTGCCAGCAGCCCAACGACAGTCAACACCGGGGAGCTGTTTTTT.

The chain joins TRBV2 to TRBJ2-7, with D unresolved. V lost 3 bases and J 1 base, leaving 13 bases between the germline ends. Per the germline V gene, CDR1 is SNHLY and CDR2 is FYNNEI. The CDR3 contains 15 residues. DNA for the CDR3: TGTGCCAGCAGTGACGTCGGAGCACGGTCCTACGAGCAGTACTTC. Residues: CASSDVGARSYEQYF.